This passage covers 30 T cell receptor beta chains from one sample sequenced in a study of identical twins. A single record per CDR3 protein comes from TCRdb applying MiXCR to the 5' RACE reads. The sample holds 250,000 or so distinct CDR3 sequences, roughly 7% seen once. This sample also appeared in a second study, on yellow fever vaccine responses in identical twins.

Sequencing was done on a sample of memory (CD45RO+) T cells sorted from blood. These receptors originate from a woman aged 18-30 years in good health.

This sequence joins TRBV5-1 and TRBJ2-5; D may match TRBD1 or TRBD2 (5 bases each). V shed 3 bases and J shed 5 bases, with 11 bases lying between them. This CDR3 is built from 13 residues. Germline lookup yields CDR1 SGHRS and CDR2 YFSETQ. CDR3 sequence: CASSSDWGETQYF. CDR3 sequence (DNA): TGCGCCAGCAGCTCTGATTGGGGGGAGACCCAGTACTTC.

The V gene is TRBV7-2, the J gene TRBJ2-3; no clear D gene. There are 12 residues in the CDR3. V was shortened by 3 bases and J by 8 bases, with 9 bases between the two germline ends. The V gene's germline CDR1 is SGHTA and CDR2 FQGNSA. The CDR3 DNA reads TGTGCCAGCAGCTTTCAGCGAGGTACGCAGTATTTT. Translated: CASSFQRGTQYF.

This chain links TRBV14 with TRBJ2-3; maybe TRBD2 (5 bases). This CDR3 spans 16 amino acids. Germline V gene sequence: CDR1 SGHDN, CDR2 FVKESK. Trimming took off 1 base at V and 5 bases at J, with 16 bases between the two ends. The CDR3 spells CASSQGPGGLKDTQYF. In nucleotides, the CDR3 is TGTGCCAGCAGCCAAGGTCCAGGAGGATTAAAAGATACGCAGTATTTT.

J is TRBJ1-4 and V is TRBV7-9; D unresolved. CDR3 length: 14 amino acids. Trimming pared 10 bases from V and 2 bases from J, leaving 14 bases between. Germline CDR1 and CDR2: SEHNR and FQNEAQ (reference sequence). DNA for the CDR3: TGTGCCACCCGCCCGCCCCTGACTAATGAAAAACTGTTTTTT. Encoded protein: CATRPPLTNEKLFF.

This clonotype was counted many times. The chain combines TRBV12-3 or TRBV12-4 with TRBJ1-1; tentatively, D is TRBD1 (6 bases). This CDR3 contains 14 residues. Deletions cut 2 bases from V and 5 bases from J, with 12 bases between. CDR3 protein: CASSLTRGTTEAFF. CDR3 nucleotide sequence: TGTGCCAGCAGTTTAACTCGGGGGACAACTGAAGCTTTCTTT.

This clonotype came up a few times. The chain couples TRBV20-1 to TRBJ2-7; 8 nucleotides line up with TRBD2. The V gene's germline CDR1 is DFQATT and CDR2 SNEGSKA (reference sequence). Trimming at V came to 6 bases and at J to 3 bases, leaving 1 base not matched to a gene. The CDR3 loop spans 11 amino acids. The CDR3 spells CSASGGYEQYV. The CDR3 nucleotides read TGCAGTGCCAGCGGGGGCTACGAGCAGTACGTC.

DNA for the CDR3: TGTGCCAGCAGTTGGGGGGCCTGGGAGCAGTTCTTC. Translated: CASSWGAWEQFF. The chain uses TRBV12-3 or TRBV12-4 and TRBJ2-1; either TRBD1 or TRBD2 may fit D (6 bases each). The CDR3 is 12 residues long. Between the trimmed V and J ends, which lost 4 bases and 10 bases, there was a span of 11 bases.

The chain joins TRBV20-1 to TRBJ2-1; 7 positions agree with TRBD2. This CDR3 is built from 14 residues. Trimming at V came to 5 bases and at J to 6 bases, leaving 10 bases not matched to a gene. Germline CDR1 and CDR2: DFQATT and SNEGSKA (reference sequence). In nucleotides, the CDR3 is TGCAGTGCTTCGGGACTAATGGATTTCAATGAGCAGTTCTTC. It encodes CSASGLMDFNEQFF.

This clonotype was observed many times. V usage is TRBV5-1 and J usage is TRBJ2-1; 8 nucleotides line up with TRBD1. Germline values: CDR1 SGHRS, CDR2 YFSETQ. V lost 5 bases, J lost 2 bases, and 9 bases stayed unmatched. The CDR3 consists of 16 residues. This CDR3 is CASRKQGDQAYNEQFF. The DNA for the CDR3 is TGCGCCAGCAGAAAACAGGGGGATCAAGCCTACAATGAGCAGTTCTTC.

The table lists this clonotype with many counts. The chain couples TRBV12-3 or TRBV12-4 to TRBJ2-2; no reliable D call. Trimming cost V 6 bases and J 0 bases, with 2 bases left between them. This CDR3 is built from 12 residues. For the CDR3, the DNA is TGTGCCAGCAGACCGAACACCGGGGAGCTGTTTTTT. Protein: CASRPNTGELFF.

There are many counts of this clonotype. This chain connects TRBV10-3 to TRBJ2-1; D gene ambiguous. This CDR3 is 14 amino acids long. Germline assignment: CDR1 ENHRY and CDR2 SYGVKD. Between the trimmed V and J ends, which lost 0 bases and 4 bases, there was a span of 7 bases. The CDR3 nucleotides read TGTGCCATCAGTGAGTCGATAGGGTACAATGAGCAGTTCTTC. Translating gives CAISESIGYNEQFF.

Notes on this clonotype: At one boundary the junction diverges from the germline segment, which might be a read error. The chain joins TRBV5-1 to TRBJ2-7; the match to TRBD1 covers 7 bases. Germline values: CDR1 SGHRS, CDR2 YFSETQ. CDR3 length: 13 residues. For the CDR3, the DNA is TGCGCCAGCAGCCCACAGGGGTACTACGGGCAGTACTTC. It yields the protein CASSPQGYYGQYF.

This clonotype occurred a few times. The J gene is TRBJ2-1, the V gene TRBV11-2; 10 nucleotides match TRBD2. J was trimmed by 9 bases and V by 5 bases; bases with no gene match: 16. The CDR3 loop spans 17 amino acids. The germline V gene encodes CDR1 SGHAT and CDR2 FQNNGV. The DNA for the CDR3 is TGTGCCAGCAGCGCAGCGGGGGGGACTAGCATTTTCAGTGAGCAGTTCTTC. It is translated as CASSAAGGTSIFSEQFF.

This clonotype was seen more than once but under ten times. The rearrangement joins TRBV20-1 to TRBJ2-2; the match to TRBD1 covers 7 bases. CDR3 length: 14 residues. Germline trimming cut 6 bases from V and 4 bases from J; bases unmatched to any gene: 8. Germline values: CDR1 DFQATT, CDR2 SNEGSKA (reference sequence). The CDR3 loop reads CSAKTGYSTGELFF. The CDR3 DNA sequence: TGCAGTGCAAAGACAGGGTACAGCACCGGGGAGCTGTTTTTT.

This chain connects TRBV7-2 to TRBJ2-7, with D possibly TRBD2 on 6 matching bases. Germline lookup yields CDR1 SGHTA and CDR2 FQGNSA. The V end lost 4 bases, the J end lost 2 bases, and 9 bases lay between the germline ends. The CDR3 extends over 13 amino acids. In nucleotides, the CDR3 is TGTGCCAGCAGCTGGACTACAACCTACGAGCAGTACTTC. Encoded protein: CASSWTTTYEQYF.

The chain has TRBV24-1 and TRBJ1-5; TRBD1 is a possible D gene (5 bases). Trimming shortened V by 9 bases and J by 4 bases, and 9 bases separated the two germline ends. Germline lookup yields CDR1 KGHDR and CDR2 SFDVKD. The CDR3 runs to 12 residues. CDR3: CATGTNNQPQHF. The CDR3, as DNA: TGTGCCACCGGGACCAATAATCAGCCCCAGCATTTT.

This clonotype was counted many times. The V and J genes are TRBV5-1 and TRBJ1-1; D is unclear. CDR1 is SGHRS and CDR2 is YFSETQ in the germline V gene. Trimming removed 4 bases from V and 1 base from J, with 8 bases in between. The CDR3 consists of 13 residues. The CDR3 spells CASSPRRNTEAFF. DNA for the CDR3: TGCGCCAGCAGCCCCCGACGGAACACTGAAGCTTTCTTT.

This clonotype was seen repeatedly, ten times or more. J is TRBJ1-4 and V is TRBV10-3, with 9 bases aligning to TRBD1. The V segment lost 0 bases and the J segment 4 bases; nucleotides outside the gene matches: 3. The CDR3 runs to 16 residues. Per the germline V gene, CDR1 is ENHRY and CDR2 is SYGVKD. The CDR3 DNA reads TGTGCCATCAGTGAGTCGGGGACAGGGATTAATGAAAAACTGTTTTTT. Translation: CAISESGTGINEKLFF.

The CDR3 reads CASSSTGETEAFF. The DNA for the CDR3 is TGTGCCAGCAGCTCCACAGGGGAAACTGAAGCTTTCTTT. V and J are TRBV7-9 and TRBJ1-1, with 7 bases fitting TRBD1. Germline loops: CDR1 SEHNR, CDR2 FQNEAQ (reference sequence). The CDR3 has 13 amino acids. The V segment lost 4 bases and the J segment 5 bases; nucleotides outside the gene matches: 4.

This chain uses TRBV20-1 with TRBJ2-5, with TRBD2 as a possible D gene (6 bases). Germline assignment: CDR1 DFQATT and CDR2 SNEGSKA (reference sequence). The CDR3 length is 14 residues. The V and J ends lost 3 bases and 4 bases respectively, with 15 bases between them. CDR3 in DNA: TGCAGTGCTAGGGCGACATACGGGGGAGAGACCCAGTACTTC. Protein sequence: CSARATYGGETQYF.

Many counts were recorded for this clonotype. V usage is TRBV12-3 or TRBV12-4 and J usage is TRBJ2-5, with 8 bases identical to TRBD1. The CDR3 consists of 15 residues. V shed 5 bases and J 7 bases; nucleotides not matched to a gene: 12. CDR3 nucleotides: TGTGCCAGCAGTCCCAGGACAGGGCTATCTGGGACCCAGTACTTC. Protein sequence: CASSPRTGLSGTQYF.

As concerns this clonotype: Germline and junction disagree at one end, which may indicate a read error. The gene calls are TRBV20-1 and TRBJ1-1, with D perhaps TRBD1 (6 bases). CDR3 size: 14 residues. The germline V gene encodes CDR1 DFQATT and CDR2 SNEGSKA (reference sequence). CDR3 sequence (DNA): TGCAGTGCTAGAGATGGGGGGGGGCCAGGATTGGTAGGATTT. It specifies CSARDGGGPGLVGF.

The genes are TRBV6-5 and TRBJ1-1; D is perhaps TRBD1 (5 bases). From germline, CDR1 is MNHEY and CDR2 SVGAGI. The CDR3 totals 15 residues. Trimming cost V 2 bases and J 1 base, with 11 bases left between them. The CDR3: CASSYTTGANTEAFF. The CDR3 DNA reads TGTGCCAGCAGTTACACCACAGGCGCGAACACTGAAGCTTTCTTT.

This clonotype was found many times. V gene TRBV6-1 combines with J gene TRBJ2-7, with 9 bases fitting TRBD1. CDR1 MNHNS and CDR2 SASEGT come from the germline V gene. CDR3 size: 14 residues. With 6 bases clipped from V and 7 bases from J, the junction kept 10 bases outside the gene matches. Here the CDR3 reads CASRVQGAGGEQYF. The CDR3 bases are TGTGCCAGCAGGGTACAGGGGGCTGGAGGGGAGCAGTACTTC.

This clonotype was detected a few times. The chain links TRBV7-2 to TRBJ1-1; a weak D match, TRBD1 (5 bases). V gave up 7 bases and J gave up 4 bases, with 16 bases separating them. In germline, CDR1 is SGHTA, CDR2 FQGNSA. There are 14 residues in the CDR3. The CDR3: CASTQQWGGTEAFF. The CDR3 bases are TGTGCCAGCACCCAGCAATGGGGCGGCACTGAAGCTTTCTTT.

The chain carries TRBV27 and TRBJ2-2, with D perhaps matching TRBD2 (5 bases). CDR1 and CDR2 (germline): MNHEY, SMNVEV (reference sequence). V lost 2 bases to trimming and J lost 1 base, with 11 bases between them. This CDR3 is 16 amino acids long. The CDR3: CASSLGGPKNTGELFF. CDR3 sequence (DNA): TGTGCCAGCAGTTTAGGAGGTCCCAAGAACACCGGGGAGCTGTTTTTT.

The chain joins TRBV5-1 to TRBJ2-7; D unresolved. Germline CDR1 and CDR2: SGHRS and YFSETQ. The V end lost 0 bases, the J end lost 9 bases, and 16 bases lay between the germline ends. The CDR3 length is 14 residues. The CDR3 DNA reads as TGCGCCAGCAGCTTGGGGCCCCCGGGTAGATCGCAGTACTTC. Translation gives CASSLGPPGRSQYF.

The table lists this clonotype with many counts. The CDR3 sequence is CSVYTGSGTEAFF. The CDR3 region has the DNA TGCAGCGTTTACACTGGGAGTGGCACTGAAGCTTTCTTT. The chain is built from TRBV29-1 and TRBJ1-1; D is undetermined. The V end lost 5 bases, the J end lost 4 bases, and 14 bases lay between the germline ends. Germline CDR1 and CDR2: SQVTM and ANQGSEA. The CDR3 length is 13 residues.

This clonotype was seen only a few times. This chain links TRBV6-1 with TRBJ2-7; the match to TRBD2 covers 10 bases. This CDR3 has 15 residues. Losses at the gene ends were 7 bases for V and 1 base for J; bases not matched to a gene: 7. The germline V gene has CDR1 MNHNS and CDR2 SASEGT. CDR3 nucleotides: TGTGCCAGCAAACGGACTAGCGGAGGGTCCTACGAGCAGTACGTC. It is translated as CASKRTSGGSYEQYV.

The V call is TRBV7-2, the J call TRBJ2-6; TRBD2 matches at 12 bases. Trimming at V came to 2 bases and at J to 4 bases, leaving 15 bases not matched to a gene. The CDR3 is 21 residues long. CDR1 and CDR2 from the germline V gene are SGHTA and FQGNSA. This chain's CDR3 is CASSLRLAGGLPTSGANVLTF. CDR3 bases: TGTGCCAGCAGCTTACGGCTAGCGGGAGGGCTCCCTACGTCCGGGGCCAACGTCCTGACTTTC.